The 5 T cell receptor beta chains below all came from one sample that was sequenced in a study of cytomegalovirus exposure and HLA in healthy donors (dated by TCRdb to 2015 to 2018). Libraries were prepared through the immunoSEQ multiplex PCR assay. The multiplex PCR relied on a mix of 60 forward primers for TCR Vbeta segments and 13 reverse primers for TCR Jbeta segments. TCRdb provides this immuneACCESS table in a form limited to in-frame rearrangements. Some clones are lacking; in checked studies, under half of them reflect an unresolved V gene, and why the rest are absent is not known. The sample includes 130,000 to 150,000 clones, with over 65% observed a single time. Of the sample, about 3% is held by the ten largest clones. The sequenced material came from PBMCs. The source is a man aged 35 to 55 in good health and CMV-seropositive.

This clone was counted between two and nine times. This sequence joins TRBV6-5 and TRBJ2-5; maybe TRBD2 (6 bases). Germline CDR1 and CDR2: MNHEY and SVGAGI. V was cut by 4 bases and J by 7 bases, with 10 bases left in between. There are 12 residues in the CDR3. CDR3 protein: CASSSSSGTQYF. The CDR3 nucleotides read TGTGCCAGCAGTTCTAGTAGCGGGACCCAGTACTTC.

For the CDR3, the DNA is TGTGCCAGCAGCGCACTAGCGGGATTGGAAGGCGGGGAGCTGTTTTTT. It yields the protein CASSALAGLEGGELFF. V usage is TRBV9 and J usage is TRBJ2-2; 10 bases agree with TRBD2. The trim removed 3 bases at V and 7 bases at J, leaving 9 bases unmatched. There are 16 residues in the CDR3. Per germline, CDR1 SGDLS and CDR2 YYNGEE.

In this sample, this clone turned up a few times. The rearrangement uses TRBV9 and TRBJ1-2; D is ambiguous. Germline-derived CDR1 and CDR2 are SGDLS and YYNGEE. The V gene lost 0 bases and the J gene lost 0 bases, with 12 bases spanning the gap. The CDR3 extends over 16 amino acids. The CDR3 is CASSVVGQATNYGYTF. DNA of the CDR3: TGTGCCAGCAGCGTAGTTGGGCAGGCCACTAACTATGGCTACACCTTC.

This clone turned up a few times. The V gene is TRBV30, the J gene TRBJ1-3, with D perhaps TRBD1 (6 bases). In germline, CDR1 is GTSNPN, CDR2 SVGIG (reference sequence). Trimming left V 2 bases short and J 1 base short, with 9 bases between. This CDR3 region has 14 residues. The CDR3 sequence: CAWSSGTSGNTIYF. The CDR3 DNA reads as TGTGCCTGGAGTAGCGGGACATCTGGAAACACCATATATTTT.

The CDR3 nucleotides are TGCGCCAGCAGCCCCCAAGCCTCCACAGGGGGCGAGCGACAGCCCCAGCATTTT. Amino acids: CASSPQASTGGERQPQHF. J is TRBJ1-5 and V is TRBV4-3, with 9 bases identical to TRBD1. Per the germline V gene, CDR1 is LGHNA and CDR2 is YSLEER. The CDR3 runs to 18 residues. Trimming cost V 4 bases and J 7 bases; bases outside gene matches: 17.